The source of this T cell receptor (beta chain) is a study of T cells in localized non-small cell lung cancer. Clones were sequenced by immunoSEQ multiplex PCR, and TCRdb holds only the in-frame ones, with some missing. The top ten clones hold about 2.9% of a sample with 31,000 or so clones, 85% to 90% of them seen once. This CDR3 region has 22 residues. The J segment lost 2 bases and the V segment lost 0 bases, leaving 19 bases of the junction unmatched. Germline V lookup: CDR1 LGHNA, CDR2 YNFKEQ. Study conclusions and caveats: Highest T cell clonality was seen in uninvolved adjacent lung, surpassing that measured in tumor. Adjacent lung was found to contain a median roughly 58 of the top 100 tumor clones. It remains possible that heterogeneity exists, since only one tumor region was sequenced. Higher blood T cell density went with longer overall survival.

Of note for this clone: As yet, its antigen is unknown.

Here the sequenced sample was peripheral blood, taken before any cancer treatment. This sequence joins TRBV4-2 and TRBJ1-3, with 10 nucleotides matching TRBD1. This receptor was identified in a female donor older than 55 with stage I lung adenocarcinoma. The chain's CDR3 is CASSQEHFAGQGNVGPGNTIYF. The CDR3 DNA reads TGTGCCAGCAGCCAAGAACATTTCGCGGGACAGGGGAACGTTGGGCCTGGAAACACCATATATTTT.